This entry describes one T cell receptor beta chain. This record comes from a study of cytomegalovirus exposure and HLA in healthy donors. Only in-frame clones appear in the TCRdb table, and some are missing; sequencing was by immunoSEQ multiplex PCR. In the table there are about 150,000 clones, 89% of which are singletons. Trimming took 5 bases from V and 7 from J, leaving 12 bases between them. Germline values: CDR1 SEHNR, CDR2 FQNEAQ (reference sequence). This CDR3 comprises 13 residues. The clonotype was recovered from a woman aged 18-29 years in good health and CMV-seropositive. This chain connects TRBV7-9 to TRBJ2-1; no clear D. Source material: PBMCs. CDR3 in amino acids: CASSPPQWNEQFF. The CDR3 region has the DNA TGTGCCAGCAGCCCCCCCCAGTGGAATGAGCAGTTCTTC.